Listed here is a single TCR beta chain. Its antigen is undetermined. These data belong to a study of sequential checkpoint blockade in melanoma. The wider study: Both treatment sequences were followed by maintenance nivolumab. More than 20 patients had matched tumor biopsies before treatment and at week 13 after nivolumab or ipilimumab alone.

V was trimmed by 3 bases and J by 1 base, leaving 10 bases between them. The length of the CDR3 is 14 residues. The germline V gene encodes CDR1 WSHSY and CDR2 SAAADI. Study findings and constraints: Rising tumor T-cell fraction and clonality meant about 30 times likelier benefit.

The method was immunoSEQ multiplex PCR; TCRdb's version includes in-frame clones alone and lacks a portion of them. This table holds about 6,100 clones, 15% to 20% found once. Treatment described: randomized to nivolumab then ipilimumab (arm A) or the reverse (arm B). The source material was tumor tissue (inferred from file names), sampled from a patient given nivolumab and ipilimumab in sequence. The sequence derives from a human donor with melanoma. The rearrangement links TRBV10-2 to TRBJ2-7; a possible D gene is TRBD1 (6 bases). CDR3 nucleotide sequence: TGCGCCAGCAGTGACGCGACAGGTTCCTACGAGCAGTACTTC. Protein: CASSDATGSYEQYF.